These 25 T cell receptor beta chains share one sample of origin, sequenced in a study of blood T cell repertoires in COVID-19. Some clones are missing from TCRdb's copy, which holds only in-frame ones; the method was immunoSEQ multiplex PCR. The sample has tens of thousands of clones, around 74% seen once. The sequencing sample was made of peripheral blood. Receptor source: a human donor with acute or convalescent COVID-19. The donor label of this sample is uncertain.

The rearrangement uses TRBV12-3 or TRBV12-4 and TRBJ1-1, with D tentatively TRBD1 (6 bases). This CDR3 has 13 amino acids. The V end lost 2 bases, the J end lost 3 bases, and 7 bases lay between the germline ends. DNA for the CDR3: TGTGCCAGCAGTTTAAAGGGGGACACTGAAGCTTTCTTT. It is translated as CASSLKGDTEAFF.

The rearrangement uses TRBV6-2 or TRBV6-3 and TRBJ2-7; a weak D match, TRBD2 (5 bases). CDR1 and CDR2 (germline): MNHEY, SVGEGT. V was cut by 5 bases and J by 0 bases, with 17 bases left in between. The CDR3 loop spans 16 amino acids. CDR3 amino acids: CASSDPGLRASYEQYF. The CDR3 bases are TGTGCCAGCAGTGACCCCGGTCTGCGGGCCTCCTACGAGCAGTACTTC.

The rearrangement uses TRBV7-6 and TRBJ2-5; possibly TRBD1 for D (5 bases). V lost 2 bases and J 2 bases, leaving 24 bases between the germline ends. From germline, CDR1 is SGHVS and CDR2 FNYEAQ. The CDR3 totals 19 residues. The CDR3 here is CASSLNLPLSGQMQETQYF. In DNA form, the CDR3 reads TGTGCCAGCAGCTTAAATCTCCCGCTCTCTGGACAAATGCAAGAGACCCAGTACTTC.

The chain links TRBV3-1 (or the pseudogene TRBV3-2) to TRBJ2-7; 10 positions agree with TRBD1. The CDR3 contains 14 residues. Germline-derived CDR1 and CDR2 are LGHDT and YNNKEL (reference sequence). V dropped 2 bases and J dropped 10; count of bases not matched to a gene: 8. The CDR3 is CASSQSGQGNLQYF. DNA for the CDR3: TGTGCCAGCAGCCAATCGGGACAGGGGAATTTACAGTACTTC.

The V gene is TRBV19, the J gene TRBJ2-7, with a possible D match to TRBD2 (6 bases). CDR3 size: 17 residues. Trimming took 5 bases from V and 0 from J, leaving 20 bases between them. Germline V gene sequence: CDR1 LNHDA, CDR2 SQIVND (reference sequence). The CDR3 reads CASSWDLTGAASYEQYF. CDR3 DNA sequence: TGTGCCAGTAGTTGGGACCTGACGGGAGCGGCCTCCTACGAGCAGTACTTC.

This sequence joins TRBV7-9 and TRBJ2-1; the match to TRBD2 covers 13 bases. This CDR3 comprises 14 residues. V shed 9 bases and J 4 bases; nucleotides not matched to a gene: 3. Per the germline V gene, CDR1 is SEHNR and CDR2 is FQNEAQ (reference sequence). This CDR3 reads CASRTSGGYNEQFF. Written as DNA, the CDR3 is TGTGCCAGTAGGACTAGCGGGGGATACAATGAGCAGTTCTTC.

In this sample, this clone turned up a few times. V usage is TRBV5-5 and J usage is TRBJ1-2, with 12 bases that match TRBD1. Germline CDR1 SGHKS, CDR2 YYEKEE (reference sequence). V was pared by 4 bases and J by 4 bases, with 11 bases of the junction left unmatched. The CDR3 consists of 17 residues. Written as DNA, the CDR3 is TGTGCCAGCAGCACCACCGGGACAGGGGGCATTAGCTATGGCTACACCTTC. Translating gives CASSTTGTGGISYGYTF.

This chain uses TRBV9 with TRBJ1-2, with D possibly matching TRBD1 (6 bases). V was cut by 0 bases and J by 4 bases, with 16 bases left in between. This CDR3 contains 16 residues. Germline V gene data show CDR1 as SGDLS and CDR2 as YYNGEE. The CDR3 region has the DNA TGTGCCAGCAGCGTAGCATCTCAGGGGAGCCGCTATGGCTACACCTTC. The encoded protein is CASSVASQGSRYGYTF.

This sequence joins TRBV2 and TRBJ1-4, with D hard to call. From germline, CDR1 is SNHLY and CDR2 FYNNEI. Trimming shortened V by 7 bases and J by 11 bases, and 14 bases separated the two germline ends. This CDR3 has 12 residues. The CDR3, as DNA: TGTGCCAGCAAGAGAGGAGGAGACAAACTGTTTTTT. It is translated as CASKRGGDKLFF. The full variable domain, its missing parts supplied by reference TRBV2 and TRBJ1-4, is EPEVTQTPSHQVTQMGQEVILRCVPISNHLYFYWYRQILGQKVEFLVSFYNNEISEKSEIFDDQFSVERPDGSNFTLKIRSTKLEDSAMYFCASKRGGDKLFFGSGTQLSVL.

This rearrangement joins TRBV7-2 to TRBJ1-5; D call uncertain. The CDR3 sequence is 14 residues long. The ends were cut back, 2 bases at V and 3 bases at J, with 8 bases in the middle. In germline, CDR1 is SGHTA, CDR2 FQGNSA. The CDR3 region is CASSLSSANQPQHF. The CDR3 region has the DNA TGTGCCAGCAGCTTATCCAGCGCCAATCAGCCCCAGCATTTT.

This clone was seen a few times. The CDR3 region has the DNA TGTGCCATCAGTGTCCAGTATAGCAATCAGCCCCAGCATTTT. Its protein product is CAISVQYSNQPQHF. The chain joins TRBV10-3 to TRBJ1-5; D gene unclear. This CDR3 has 14 residues. Trimming pared 4 bases from V and 0 bases from J, leaving 7 bases between. Germline V CDR1 and CDR2: ENHRY, SYGVKD.

The chain couples TRBV5-1 to TRBJ1-2; 10 bases map to TRBD1. V was clipped by 3 bases and J by 7 bases; unmatched bases: 3. There are 13 residues in the CDR3. The V gene's germline CDR1 is SGHRS and CDR2 YFSETQ. CDR3 sequence: CASSSGQGLGYTF. The CDR3 bases are TGCGCCAGCAGCTCGGGACAGGGGCTTGGCTACACCTTC.

The chain links TRBV24-1 to TRBJ1-5, with no clear D. Germline CDR1 KGHDR, CDR2 SFDVKD. The V gene lost 9 bases and the J gene lost 0 bases, with 20 bases spanning the gap. The CDR3 extends over 17 amino acids. Here the CDR3 DNA reads TGTGCCACCTTCACGAGGGCCAGGAGATATAGCAATCAGCCCCAGCATTTT. Translated: CATFTRARRYSNQPQHF.

J is TRBJ1-3 and V is TRBV2, with TRBD1 matching 7 bases. Trimming took 11 bases from V and 3 from J; bases not matched to a gene: 7. The CDR3 spans 13 residues. Germline-derived CDR1 and CDR2 are SNHLY and FYNNEI. The CDR3 region is CAGRQGVGNTIYF. Written as DNA, the CDR3 is TGTGCCGGGCGGCAGGGGGTTGGAAACACCATATATTTT.

The count of this clone is one. V gene TRBV3-1 (or the pseudogene TRBV3-2) combines with J gene TRBJ2-1; D gene unclear. Looked up from germline, CDR1 is LGHDT and CDR2 is YNNKEL (reference sequence). The CDR3 is 13 residues long. Trimming cost V 3 bases and J 10 bases, with 13 bases left between them. CDR3 sequence: CASSQSSSEEQFF. The DNA for the CDR3 is TGTGCCAGCAGCCAGTCGAGCTCTGAAGAGCAGTTCTTC.

The V call is TRBV6-1, the J call TRBJ2-7, with no clear D. Germline CDR1 is MNHNS and CDR2 is SASEGT. The length of the CDR3 is 14 residues. The V and J ends lost 6 bases and 2 bases respectively, with 14 bases between them. CDR3 nucleotide sequence: TGTGCCAGCAGGAACTCAGGTTTGACCTACGAGCAGTACGTC. Translated, it gives CASRNSGLTYEQYV.

V usage is TRBV6-5 and J usage is TRBJ1-4, with 7 bases fitting TRBD1. The germline CDR1 and CDR2 sequences are MNHEY and SVGAGI. CDR3 length equals 14 residues. With V trimmed by 6 bases and J by 8 bases, 9 bases remained unmatched. The CDR3 coding sequence is TGTGCCAGCAGGTCGGGACAGCTTCAAGAAAAACTGTTTTTT. Its protein is CASRSGQLQEKLFF.

This clone was picked up one time. The chain couples TRBV4-2 to TRBJ1-4; no definite D call. Between the trimmed V and J ends, which lost 4 bases and 5 bases, there was a span of 23 bases. The CDR3 contains 18 residues. Germline V lookup: CDR1 LGHNA, CDR2 YNFKEQ. In DNA form, the CDR3 reads TGTGCCAGCAGCCCAAGAGGGCCAGGCGGATCCTGGAATGAAAAACTGTTTTTT. This sequence encodes CASSPRGPGGSWNEKLFF.

The V gene is TRBV19, the J gene TRBJ2-5; 10 bases fit TRBD2. The J segment lost 1 base and the V segment lost 0 bases, leaving 2 bases of the junction unmatched. Per the germline V gene, CDR1 is LNHDA and CDR2 is SQIVND (reference sequence). CDR3 size: 16 residues. The chain's CDR3 is CASSIESSGGQETQYF. The CDR3 bases are TGTGCCAGTAGTATAGAGTCTAGCGGGGGCCAAGAGACCCAGTACTTC.

The chain couples TRBV30 to TRBJ1-4; D is possibly TRBD1 (5 bases). The CDR3 runs 14 residues. Germline CDR1 GTSNPN, CDR2 SVGIG (reference sequence). Trimming removed 5 bases from V and 5 bases from J, with 15 bases in between. CDR3: CAWSTGGLNEKLFF. In DNA, the CDR3 is TGTGCCTGGTCCACAGGAGGGCTAAATGAAAAACTGTTTTTT. Looking up the rest from reference TRBV30 and TRBJ1-4 gives the full variable domain: SQTIHQWPATLVQPVGSPLSLECTVEGTSNPNLYWYRQAAGRGLQLLFYSVGIGQISSEVPQNLSASRPQDRQFILSSKKLLLSDSGFYLCAWSTGGLNEKLFFGSGTQLSVL.

The chain has TRBV2 and TRBJ2-1; no clear D gene. Germline lookup yields CDR1 SNHLY and CDR2 FYNNEI. The CDR3 length is 11 residues. Trimming removed 5 bases at V and 8 bases at J, with 7 bases between. This chain's CDR3 is CASSRVDEQFF. The CDR3 nucleotides read TGTGCCAGCAGTCGGGTGGATGAGCAGTTCTTC.

The CDR3 coding sequence is TGTGCCAGCAGCGCCGACAGAAATTCACCCCTCCACTTT. Residues: CASSADRNSPLHF. The chain couples TRBV11-2 to TRBJ1-6; D is perhaps TRBD1 (5 bases). The length of the CDR3 is 13 residues. V was pared by 5 bases and J by 7 bases, with 9 bases between. The germline gives CDR1 SGHAT, CDR2 FQNNGV.

V is TRBV7-9 and J is TRBJ2-7, with no clear D. This CDR3 comprises 13 residues. CDR1 and CDR2 (germline): SEHNR, FQNEAQ (reference sequence). Trimming cost V 6 bases and J 3 bases, with 12 bases left between them. The CDR3 nucleotides are TGTGCCAGCAGACCACAGCTGGGCTACGAGCAGTACTTC. Its translation is CASRPQLGYEQYF. Based on the CDR3 plus reference TRBV7-9 and TRBJ2-7, the full variable domain is DTGVSQNPRHKITKRGQNVTFRCDPISEHNRLYWYRQTLGQGPEFLTYFQNEAQLEKSRLLSDRFSAERPKGSFSTLEIQRTEQGDSAMYLCASRPQLGYEQYFGPGTRLTVT.

This chain joins TRBV27 and TRBJ2-3; no definite D call. The CDR3 is 12 residues long. Germline V gene lookup returns CDR1 MNHEY and CDR2 SMNVEV (reference sequence). V gave up 5 bases and J gave up 8 bases, with 11 bases separating them. DNA for the CDR3: TGTGCCAGCAGTATAGCAATGGGTACGCAGTATTTT. Amino acids: CASSIAMGTQYF.

The chain combines TRBV11-3 with TRBJ2-1; the D is unclear. The CDR3 sequence is 17 residues long. Germline V lookup: CDR1 SGHNT, CDR2 YENEEA. V gave up 1 base and J gave up 2 bases, with 15 bases separating them. The CDR3 loop is CASSLGLLSQPYNEQFF. DNA for the CDR3: TGTGCCAGCAGCTTAGGTCTGCTCTCACAGCCCTACAATGAGCAGTTCTTC.